The 31 T cell receptor beta chains in this list originate from one sample, sequenced in a study of metastatic and nonmetastatic thyroid tumors. TCRdb ran MiXCR on the PCR reads. The data hold 35,000 to 55,000 clones, with around 23% observed a single time. No treatment of any kind had been given to any patient before thyroid surgery. The specimen sequenced was blood. The origin of the receptors is a male donor with papillary thyroid cancer or a benign thyroid nodule (not recorded which). Some clones in this sample may be carry-over from other donors' samples.

This clone was detected many times. The chain uses TRBV10-3 and TRBJ1-2, with a tentative D call TRBD1 (5 bases). Germline assignment: CDR1 ENHRY and CDR2 SYGVKD. V dropped 6 bases and J dropped 8 bases, with 16 bases sitting between them. This CDR3 is 13 amino acids long. The CDR3 region is CAIRGGRSEGYTF. In DNA form, the CDR3 reads TGTGCCATCAGGGGGGGAAGGTCCGAGGGCTACACCTTC.

In its sample, this clone was seen many times. V usage is TRBV19 and J usage is TRBJ1-2, with 11 bases aligning to TRBD1. The CDR3 totals 15 residues. CDR1 and CDR2 from the germline V gene are LNHDA and SQIVND (reference sequence). Trimming cost V 10 bases and J 8 bases; bases outside gene matches: 15. CDR3: CATSDRGQGARGYTF. In DNA form, the CDR3 reads TGTGCCACCTCAGACCGAGGACAGGGGGCTCGCGGCTACACCTTC.

This clone was seen repeatedly, ten times or more. The chain employs TRBV30 and TRBJ2-6, with D tentatively TRBD2 (5 bases). The germline gives CDR1 GTSNPN, CDR2 SVGIG (reference sequence). The CDR3 runs 17 residues. Trimming took 2 bases from V and 2 from J, leaving 16 bases between them. CDR3 in DNA: TGTGCCTGGAGTCCCCGGGAAGTGGGTACTGGGGCCAACGTCCTGACTTTC. Protein product: CAWSPREVGTGANVLTF. Complete variable domain (other parts from reference TRBV30 and TRBJ2-6): SQTIHQWPATLVQPVGSPLSLECTVEGTSNPNLYWYRQAAGRGLQLLFYSVGIGQISSEVPQNLSASRPQDRQFILSSKKLLLSDSGFYLCAWSPREVGTGANVLTFGAGSRLTVL.

This clone was recorded many times. This chain joins TRBV7-6 and TRBJ2-5; D gene uncertain. V was trimmed by 8 bases and J by 3 bases, leaving 13 bases between them. CDR1 is SGHVS and CDR2 is FNYEAQ in the germline V gene. The CDR3 is made up of 13 amino acids. The CDR3 DNA reads as TGTGCCAGCTCTAGGGTATCAGAAGAGACCCAGTACTTC. It specifies CASSRVSEETQYF.

For this clone: Because the CDR3 is missing its conserved closing phenylalanine or tryptophan, this is likely a read error. The chain has TRBV20-1 and TRBJ2-2; no clear D gene. There are 9 residues in the CDR3. V was cut by 3 bases and J by 9 bases, with 2 bases left in between. Germline V lookup: CDR1 DFQATT, CDR2 SNEGSKA (reference sequence). In DNA form, the CDR3 reads TGCAGTGCTAGGCGGGAGCTGTTTAAT. Its translation: CSARRELFN.

Worth noting for this clone: One end of the junction does not line up with germline, which may come from a read error. The CDR3 DNA is TGTGCCACCCTGGCGGGGCTCTACTCACCCCCCCACTTT. Its protein is CATLAGLYSPPHF. The rearrangement links TRBV2 to TRBJ1-6, with a weak D call TRBD1 (5 bases). This CDR3 is 13 amino acids long. Germline assignment: CDR1 SNHLY and CDR2 FYNNEI.

This clone came up many times. The CDR3 region is CASSRSRVHGEKLFF. As DNA, the CDR3 is TGTGCCAGCAGCCGAAGCAGGGTGCACGGTGAAAAACTGTTTTTT. V usage is TRBV3-1 and J usage is TRBJ1-4; possibly TRBD1 for D (5 bases). The V gene lost 4 bases and the J gene lost 7 bases, with 16 bases spanning the gap. The CDR3 runs 15 residues. Germline values: CDR1 LGHDT, CDR2 YNNKEL (reference sequence).

The rearrangement uses TRBV27 and TRBJ2-1; TRBD2 matches at 8 bases. The ends lost 4 bases at V and 4 bases at J; junction bases unmatched: 6. CDR3 length: 15 residues. The germline V gene encodes CDR1 MNHEY and CDR2 SMNVEV (reference sequence). CDR3 residues: CASSYGGGLYNEQFF. In nucleotides, the CDR3 is TGTGCCAGCAGTTATGGCGGGGGGCTATACAATGAGCAGTTCTTC.

This clone was observed at least ten times. The genes are TRBV20-1 and TRBJ1-3; D call uncertain. V lost 2 bases and J 8 bases, leaving 16 bases between the germline ends. The CDR3 covers 14 residues. Germline V lookup: CDR1 DFQATT, CDR2 SNEGSKA (reference sequence). The CDR3 bases are TGCAGTGCTAGACCGGCCTTGGGGTTGGACACCATATATTTT. This codes for CSARPALGLDTIYF.

This clone is categorized as medium-sized. The gene calls are TRBV6-1 and TRBJ2-7; D is perhaps TRBD1 (5 bases). Trimming left V 5 bases short and J 3 bases short, with 17 bases between. The CDR3 is 15 residues long. Germline CDR1 reads MNHNS; CDR2 reads SASEGT. The CDR3 DNA is TGTGCCAGCAGTTCCTATACAGATGACAGCTACGAGCAGTACTTC. It is translated as CASSSYTDDSYEQYF.

This clone is labeled as medium-sized. This sequence joins TRBV12-3 or TRBV12-4 and TRBJ2-2; D is unclear. The CDR3 loop spans 12 amino acids. Between the trimmed V and J ends, which lost 3 bases and 6 bases, there was a span of 5 bases. DNA for the CDR3: TGTGCCAGCAGTTTTGGATCCGGGGAGCTGTTTTTT. It yields the protein CASSFGSGELFF.

This clone was observed once. The chain links TRBV7-8 to TRBJ2-2; D may be TRBD2 (6 bases). Trimming shortened V by 5 bases and J by 11 bases, and 21 bases separated the two germline ends. The CDR3 loop spans 15 amino acids. Per the germline V gene, CDR1 is SGHVS and CDR2 is FQNEAQ. The CDR3 loop is CASSPGLSNTCELFF. The CDR3 DNA sequence: TGTGCCAGCAGCCCGGGACTCTCGAACACCTGTGAGCTGTTTTTT.

This clone was detected many times. The chain is built from TRBV28 and TRBJ2-3; possible D gene TRBD1, 6 bases. Trimming left V 8 bases short and J 4 bases short, with 13 bases between. Per germline, CDR1 MDHEN and CDR2 SYDVKM. This CDR3 region has 13 residues. CDR3 in DNA: TGTGCCAGCTTGGACAGAGTCGCAGATACGCAGTATTTT. Protein: CASLDRVADTQYF.

This clone counts as medium-sized (0.01 to 0.1%). The V and J genes are TRBV6-1 and TRBJ2-7; D uncertain. V was trimmed by 4 bases and J by 3 bases, leaving 4 bases between them. Germline assignment: CDR1 MNHNS and CDR2 SASEGT. CDR3 size: 11 residues. CDR3 region: CASSAYYEQYF. CDR3 DNA sequence: TGTGCCAGCAGTGCCTACTACGAGCAGTACTTC.

This clone was detected many times. The V and J genes are TRBV7-7 and TRBJ2-5; 7 positions agree with TRBD2. In germline, CDR1 is SSHAT, CDR2 FNYEAQ (reference sequence). This CDR3 comprises 14 residues. Unmatched junction bases numbered 1, after V lost 1 base and J lost 2 bases. This CDR3 reads CASSLERGQETQYF. The DNA for the CDR3 is TGTGCCAGCAGCTTAGAGCGGGGACAAGAGACCCAGTACTTC. The full variable domain, its missing parts supplied by reference TRBV7-7 and TRBJ2-5, is GAGVSQSPRYKVTKRGQDVTLRCDPISSHATLYWYQQALGQGPEFLTYFNYEAQPDKSGLPSDRFSAERPEGSISTLTIQRTEQRDSAMYRCASSLERGQETQYFGPGTRLLVL.

This clone was seen only a few times. The gene calls are TRBV2 and TRBJ2-3; D perhaps matches TRBD2 (5 bases). CDR3 length: 15 residues. Trimming stripped 3 bases from V and 4 bases from J, with 14 bases between. CDR1 SNHLY and CDR2 FYNNEI come from the germline V gene. This chain's CDR3 is CASSETGSSADTQYF. In nucleotides, the CDR3 is TGTGCCAGCAGTGAGACTGGGAGTAGCGCAGATACGCAGTATTTT.

The rearrangement uses TRBV11-2 and TRBJ2-7; TRBD2 matches 12 bases. After removal of 5 bases from V and 3 bases from J, the junction contained 8 bases not matched to a gene. Looked up from germline, CDR1 is SGHAT and CDR2 is FQNNGV. This CDR3 is 16 amino acids long. CDR3 DNA: TGTGCCAGCAGCGCCCGGACTAGCGGGACGTACTACGAGCAGTACTTC. Residues: CASSARTSGTYYEQYF.

The V gene is TRBV20-1, the J gene TRBJ1-2, with D uncertain. V lost 3 bases and J 4 bases, leaving 12 bases between the germline ends. The CDR3 runs 13 residues. The germline V gene encodes CDR1 DFQATT and CDR2 SNEGSKA (reference sequence). This chain's CDR3 is CSASVPRLYGYTF. CDR3 coding DNA: TGCAGTGCTAGTGTACCCCGGCTCTATGGCTACACCTTC.

The V and J genes are TRBV7-2 and TRBJ1-3; unclear D gene. Germline values: CDR1 SGHTA, CDR2 FQGNSA. Trimming shortened V by 5 bases and J by 4 bases, and 15 bases separated the two germline ends. The CDR3 length is 15 residues. The CDR3 is CASSPNTGRGNTIYF. The CDR3 nucleotides read TGTGCCAGCAGCCCGAACACCGGCCGGGGAAACACCATATATTTT.

This clone was counted many times. This chain joins TRBV2 and TRBJ1-5; D unclear. This CDR3 contains 14 residues. From germline, CDR1 is SNHLY and CDR2 FYNNEI. Trimming removed 2 bases from V and 6 bases from J, with 11 bases in between. CDR3 in DNA: TGTGCCAGCAGTGAATCGGCCTCCGGTCAGCCCCAGCATTTT. Encoded protein: CASSESASGQPQHF.

At least ten counts were recorded for this clone. The identical CDR3 is also encoded by other nucleotide sequences in the sample. This chain uses TRBV29-1 with TRBJ1-4; TRBD1 is a possible D gene (5 bases). Germline CDR1 and CDR2: SQVTM and ANQGSEA. This CDR3 spans 14 amino acids. Trimming stripped 7 bases from V and 5 bases from J, with 17 bases between. The CDR3 region is CSARDRGLNEKLFF. In DNA form, the CDR3 reads TGCAGCGCCCGAGATCGGGGACTCAATGAAAAACTGTTTTTT.

This clone was counted a few times. This may come from a read error, since a much larger clone is one base off. The same CDR3 is also encoded by other DNA sequences in this sample. The V call is TRBV7-9, the J call TRBJ2-1, with D perhaps TRBD1 (6 bases). Germline-derived CDR1 and CDR2 are SEHNR and FQNEAQ (reference sequence). Trimming pared 5 bases from V and 14 bases from J, leaving 16 bases between. This CDR3 is 12 amino acids long. The CDR3 is CASSKSTGLKFF. The CDR3 bases are TGTGCCAGCAGCAAATCGACAGGTTTAAAGTTCTTC.

This clone was counted many times. The rearrangement uses TRBV18 and TRBJ1-5; D unclear. Germline-derived CDR1 and CDR2 are KGHSH and LQKENI. Trimming removed 2 bases from V and 2 bases from J, with 10 bases in between. This CDR3 is built from 15 residues. The CDR3 coding sequence is TGTGCCAGCTCACCAGGGGAACCCGGCAATCAGCCCCAGCATTTT. It encodes CASSPGEPGNQPQHF. The whole variable domain, remainder taken from reference TRBV18 and TRBJ1-5, is NAGVMQNPRHLVRRRGQEARLRCSPMKGHSHVYWYRQLPEEGLKFMVYLQKENIIDESGMPKERFSAEFPKEGPSILRIQQVVRGDSAAYFCASSPGEPGNQPQHFGDGTRLSIL.

To note about this clone: Just one base apart from a much larger clone, this may be a read error. The V gene is TRBV6-5, the J gene TRBJ1-2; 7 positions match TRBD1. The CDR3 is 13 residues long. Germline V gives CDR1 MNHEY, CDR2 SVGAGI. CDR3 protein: CVSSYQTGTGHTF. Here the CDR3 DNA reads TGTGTCAGCAGTTACCAGACAGGGACTGGCCACACCTTC.

In its sample, this clone was seen a few times. The rearrangement links TRBV9 to TRBJ2-7; no definite D call. CDR3 length equals 12 residues. V gave up 0 bases and J gave up 4 bases, with 5 bases separating them. The germline V gene has CDR1 SGDLS and CDR2 YYNGEE. As DNA, the CDR3 is TGTGCCAGCAGCGTAGGAGGATACGAGCAGTACTTC. Its translation: CASSVGGYEQYF.

This clone was seen a handful of times. The chain links TRBV12-3 or TRBV12-4 to TRBJ1-6; no definite D call. This CDR3 region has 17 residues. V shed 1 base and J shed 0 bases, with 10 bases lying between them. DNA for the CDR3: TGTGCCAGCAGTTTAGGACTGTCGAGCTCCTATAATTCACCCCTCCACTTT. Translation gives CASSLGLSSSYNSPLHF.

This clone counts as medium-sized. CDR3 DNA: TGTGCCAGCAGCCCGGGACAGGGCAGAGAGCAGTACTTC. Its translation is CASSPGQGREQYF. V is TRBV6-1 and J is TRBJ2-7, with 9 nucleotides matching TRBD1. CDR1 and CDR2 from the germline V gene are MNHNS and SASEGT. CDR3 size: 13 residues. V gave up 6 bases and J gave up 7 bases; unmatched junction bases: 7.

J is TRBJ2-5 and V is TRBV27; 7 nucleotides line up with TRBD1. V lost 3 bases, J lost 3 bases, and 10 bases stayed unmatched. CDR1 MNHEY and CDR2 SMNVEV come from the germline V gene (reference sequence). The CDR3 loop spans 16 amino acids. The CDR3 loop reads CASSLLQGQYKETQYF. The CDR3, as DNA: TGTGCCAGCAGTTTGTTACAGGGGCAATATAAAGAGACCCAGTACTTC.

The sample holds many counts of this clone. The V gene is TRBV6-1, the J gene TRBJ2-7; D remains ambiguous. The germline V and J ends were trimmed by 2 bases and 0 bases, with 20 bases remaining between them. The CDR3 consists of 18 residues. Per germline, CDR1 MNHNS and CDR2 SASEGT. In nucleotides, the CDR3 is TGTGCCAGCAGTGAAAGACCAACTGACCTCCTCAGCTCCTACGAGCAGTACTTC. It translates to CASSERPTDLLSSYEQYF.

A single count supports this clone. V is TRBV11-1 and J is TRBJ2-7, with TRBD2 identical over 9 bases. Per the germline V gene, CDR1 is SGHAT and CDR2 is FQDESV (reference sequence). J gave up 2 bases and V 1 base, and 6 bases lay outside the gene matches. The CDR3 runs 16 residues. The CDR3 coding sequence is TGTGCCAGCAGCTTAGGGCGGGGACTAGCAGCCTACGAGCAGTACTTC. Protein: CASSLGRGLAAYEQYF.

This clone came up a few times. The chain combines TRBV6-1 with TRBJ1-1, with D tentatively TRBD1 (6 bases). Germline-derived CDR1 and CDR2 are MNHNS and SASEGT. The CDR3 extends over 15 amino acids. Between the trimmed V and J ends, which lost 5 bases and 3 bases, there was a span of 16 bases. The CDR3 protein is CASSPVGALYTEAFF. In nucleotides, the CDR3 is TGTGCCAGCAGTCCGGTGGGGGCGTTGTACACTGAAGCTTTCTTT.